Included here is one TCR beta chain sequence, with context. What it recognizes is unknown. The CDR3 is made up of 16 amino acids. Germline lookup yields CDR1 MGHRA and CDR2 YSYEKL. V was shortened by 0 bases and J by 4 bases, with 12 bases between the two germline ends. The data stem from a study of vaccination effects on CD4 cells after COVID-19. Sequencing was performed with immunoSEQ multiplex PCR; in TCRdb, only in-frame clones are kept and a portion is missing. The sample carries about 30,000 clones, more than 55% recorded once. The culture ran for around nine days, and then CD4+ T cells were isolated.

The J gene is TRBJ2-2, the V gene TRBV4-1; TRBD2 is a possible D gene (5 bases). The sequencing used CD4+ T cells from PBMCs cultured without peptide, collected before COVID-19 vaccination. The TCR was taken from a human donor who received a COVID-19 vaccine. The CDR3 spells CASSQDEGLVTGELFF. CDR3 DNA: TGCGCCAGCAGCCAAGATGAGGGTCTGGTCACCGGGGAGCTGTTTTTT.